These 10 T cell receptor beta chains share one sample of origin, sequenced in a study of blood T cell repertoires in COVID-19. Profiled with immunoSEQ multiplex PCR; TCRdb holds only in-frame clones, not every one. The data contain roughly 250,000 clones, around 81% of them singletons. Sequenced material: peripheral blood. The receptors shown here come from a woman aged 55 to 70 with active or convalescent COVID-19.

This clone appeared a few times. The chain employs TRBV7-8 and TRBJ2-7, with 12 bases aligning to TRBD1. CDR1 and CDR2 from the germline V gene are SGHVS and FQNEAQ. This CDR3 is 14 amino acids long. V was clipped by 3 bases and J by 6 bases; unmatched bases: 3. CDR3 sequence reads: CASSLGDRGREQYF. The CDR3 coding sequence is TGTGCCAGCAGCTTGGGGGACAGGGGGCGCGAGCAGTACTTC.

The chain joins TRBV11-1 to TRBJ1-1, with D possibly matching TRBD1 (6 bases). The CDR3 sequence is 15 residues long. The germline V gene encodes CDR1 SGHAT and CDR2 FQDESV (reference sequence). The V end was cut by 3 bases, the J end by 5 bases, with 16 bases between. The CDR3 spells CASSFREGGHTEAFF. The CDR3 DNA sequence: TGTGCCAGCAGCTTTCGGGAGGGGGGGCATACTGAAGCTTTCTTT.

For this clone: Distinct nucleotide sequences in the sample also encode this CDR3. This chain joins TRBV2 and TRBJ1-1; 7 nucleotides agree with TRBD1. The length of the CDR3 is 13 residues. Trimming took 6 bases from V and 0 from J; bases not matched to a gene: 1. The germline gives CDR1 SNHLY, CDR2 FYNNEI. Written as DNA, the CDR3 is TGTGCCAGCAGCGGACAGGTGAACACTGAAGCTTTCTTT. It specifies CASSGQVNTEAFF.

This rearrangement joins TRBV2 to TRBJ2-7, with 11 positions matching TRBD2. Germline CDR1 and CDR2: SNHLY and FYNNEI. This CDR3 has 15 amino acids. V shed 6 bases and J 3 bases; nucleotides not matched to a gene: 7. Written as DNA, the CDR3 is TGTGCCAGCAGGCCTACTAGCGGGGGCCTCTACGAGCAGTACTTC. Its translation: CASRPTSGGLYEQYF.

The rearrangement joins TRBV5-6 to TRBJ1-5; D is possibly TRBD1 (6 bases). Germline V gene sequence: CDR1 SGHDT, CDR2 YYEEEE. V lost 4 bases and J 0 bases, leaving 8 bases between the germline ends. This CDR3 has 14 residues. The CDR3 DNA reads TGTGCCAGCAGCGCAGGGGTTAGCAATCAGCCCCAGCATTTT. Its protein is CASSAGVSNQPQHF.

The chain combines TRBV5-6 with TRBJ2-5; tentative D call: TRBD1 (5 bases). The CDR3 covers 15 residues. Germline loops: CDR1 SGHDT, CDR2 YYEEEE. Trimming took 2 bases from V and 5 from J, leaving 16 bases between them. The CDR3 reads CASSFRLGAAETQYF. As DNA, the CDR3 is TGTGCCAGCAGCTTTAGATTAGGGGCCGCGGAGACCCAGTACTTC.

This clone turned up a few times. The chain combines TRBV18 with TRBJ2-1, with 11 bases matching TRBD1. Germline V gene sequence: CDR1 KGHSH, CDR2 LQKENI. This CDR3 has 15 residues. The J segment lost 7 bases and the V segment lost 4 bases, leaving 6 bases of the junction unmatched. The CDR3 here is CASSRTGGIGNEQFF. The CDR3 DNA sequence: TGTGCCAGCTCACGGACAGGGGGCATCGGTAATGAGCAGTTCTTC.

The V gene is TRBV5-4, the J gene TRBJ1-1; 9 bases align to TRBD1. The length of the CDR3 is 15 residues. Germline V CDR1 and CDR2: SGHNT, YYREEE (reference sequence). Germline trimming cut 5 bases from V and 4 bases from J; bases unmatched to any gene: 9. The CDR3 region has the DNA TGTGCCAGCAGTTTAACAGGGGGCGGTGTCACTGAAGCTTTCTTT. Translating it yields CASSLTGGGVTEAFF.

V is TRBV13 and J is TRBJ1-4; 7 nucleotides match TRBD1. The CDR3 covers 15 residues. Per germline, CDR1 PRHDT and CDR2 FYEKMQ (reference sequence). With 5 bases clipped from V and 7 bases from J, the junction kept 10 bases outside the gene matches. CDR3 loop: CASSQQTGLGEKLFF. The DNA of the CDR3 is TGTGCCAGCAGCCAACAGACAGGGCTTGGTGAAAAACTGTTTTTT.

The V and J genes are TRBV18 and TRBJ2-7; 7 bases are a match to TRBD1. Germline V lookup: CDR1 KGHSH, CDR2 LQKENI. With 8 bases clipped from V and 2 bases from J, the junction kept 6 bases outside the gene matches. This CDR3 contains 13 residues. The CDR3: CASGRDSPYEQYF. The CDR3 region has the DNA TGTGCCAGCGGCCGGGACAGCCCCTACGAGCAGTACTTC.